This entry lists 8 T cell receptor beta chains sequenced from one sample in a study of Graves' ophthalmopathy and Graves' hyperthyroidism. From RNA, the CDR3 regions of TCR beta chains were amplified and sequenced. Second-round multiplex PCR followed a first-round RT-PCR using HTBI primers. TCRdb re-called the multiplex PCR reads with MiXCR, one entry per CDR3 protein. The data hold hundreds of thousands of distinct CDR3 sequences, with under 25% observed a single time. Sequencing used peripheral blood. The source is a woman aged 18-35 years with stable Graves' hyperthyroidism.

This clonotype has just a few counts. This chain's CDR3 is CASSEPGDTEAFF. The DNA of the CDR3 is TGTGCCAGCAGTGAACCGGGGGACACTGAAGCTTTCTTT. This chain connects TRBV6-1 to TRBJ1-1; D might be TRBD1 (5 bases). Trimming left V 2 bases short and J 3 bases short, with 7 bases between. There are 13 residues in the CDR3. The germline gives CDR1 MNHNS, CDR2 SASEGT.

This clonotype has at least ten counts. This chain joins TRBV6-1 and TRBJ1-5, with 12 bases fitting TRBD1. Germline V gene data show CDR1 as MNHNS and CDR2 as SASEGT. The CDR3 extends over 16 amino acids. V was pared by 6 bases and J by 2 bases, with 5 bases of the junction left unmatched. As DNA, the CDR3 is TGTGCCAGCAGACGGGGGACAGGGGGCGGCAATCAGCCCCAGCATTTT. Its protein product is CASRRGTGGGNQPQHF.

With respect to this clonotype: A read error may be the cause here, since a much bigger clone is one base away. The CDR3 bases are TGTGCCAGCAGCCTACAGGGGATGTCCCAGTACTTC. This gives the protein CASSLQGMSQYF. The rearrangement joins TRBV12-3 or TRBV12-4 to TRBJ2-5; 7 bases align to TRBD1. The J segment lost 9 bases and the V segment lost 6 bases, leaving 7 bases of the junction unmatched. The CDR3 loop spans 12 amino acids.

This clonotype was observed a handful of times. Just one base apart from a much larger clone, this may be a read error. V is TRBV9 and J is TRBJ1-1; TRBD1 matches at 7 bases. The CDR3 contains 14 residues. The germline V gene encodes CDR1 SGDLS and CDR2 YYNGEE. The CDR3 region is CVSSPPTGLPEAFF. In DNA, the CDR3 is TGTGTCAGCAGCCCCCCGACAGGGCTCCCTGAAGCTTTCTTT.

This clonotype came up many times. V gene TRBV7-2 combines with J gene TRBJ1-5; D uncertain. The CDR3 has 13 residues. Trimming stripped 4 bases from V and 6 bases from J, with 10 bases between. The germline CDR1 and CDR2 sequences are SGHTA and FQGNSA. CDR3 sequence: CASSSRDIQPQHF. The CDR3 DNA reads TGTGCCAGCAGCTCCCGAGATATTCAGCCCCAGCATTTT.

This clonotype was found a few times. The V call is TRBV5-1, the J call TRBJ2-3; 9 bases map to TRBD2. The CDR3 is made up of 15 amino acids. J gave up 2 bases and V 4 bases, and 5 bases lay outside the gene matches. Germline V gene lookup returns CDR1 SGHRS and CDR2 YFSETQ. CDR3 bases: TGCGCCAGCAGCGCAGGGACTAGCTCCACAGATACGCAGTATTTT. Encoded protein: CASSAGTSSTDTQYF.

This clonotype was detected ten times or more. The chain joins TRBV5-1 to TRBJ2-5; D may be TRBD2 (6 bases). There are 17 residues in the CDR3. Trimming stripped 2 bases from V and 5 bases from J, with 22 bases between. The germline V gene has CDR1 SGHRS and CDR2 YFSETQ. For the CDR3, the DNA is TGCGCCAGCAGCTTAGGAGGGGAGCCTACCATGGGGGAGACCCAGTACTTC. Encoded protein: CASSLGGEPTMGETQYF.

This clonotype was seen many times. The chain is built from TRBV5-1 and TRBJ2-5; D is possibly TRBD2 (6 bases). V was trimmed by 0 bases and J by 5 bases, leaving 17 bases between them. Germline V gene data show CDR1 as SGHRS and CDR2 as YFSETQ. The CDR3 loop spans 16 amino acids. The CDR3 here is CASSLAVGGAGETQYF. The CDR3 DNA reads TGCGCCAGCAGCTTGGCCGTTGGAGGGGCAGGGGAGACCCAGTACTTC.